Below are 23 T cell receptor beta chains sequenced from a single sample in a study of blood T cell repertoires in COVID-19 (dated by TCRdb to the early 2020s). Receptor amplification or capture employed the immunoSEQ multiplex PCR assay. TCRdb re-hosts the immuneACCESS table, in-frame sequences only. Its copies lack some clones; in the studies checked, an unresolved V gene accounts for under half of them, and the cause for the rest is not known. The sample table lists under 200,000 clones, about 85% of them with a count of one. The ten largest clones take up 7% to 7.5% of the sample. Material: peripheral blood. The source is an elderly woman in a cohort sampled during active or convalescent COVID-19.

V gene TRBV5-1 combines with J gene TRBJ1-4, with D tentatively TRBD1 (6 bases). There are 19 residues in the CDR3. Germline V gene data show CDR1 as SGHRS and CDR2 as YFSETQ. The V gene lost 0 bases and the J gene lost 0 bases, with 18 bases spanning the gap. The CDR3 DNA sequence: TGCGCCAGCAGCTTGGTGGGACAATCGGGGCTTGCAACTAATGAAAAACTGTTTTTT. It specifies CASSLVGQSGLATNEKLFF.

V and J are TRBV21-1 and TRBJ1-5; TRBD1, as called in the table, went unchecked against the DNA. TRBV21-1 is deemed a pseudogene. This CDR3 has 15 amino acids. The CDR3 protein is CASTQGGTGNQPQHF. CDR3 sequence (DNA): TGTGCCAGCACACAGGGTGGTACGGGCAATCAGCCCCAGCATTTT.

The rearrangement joins TRBV7-2 to TRBJ2-5; 10 bases are a match to TRBD2. Germline CDR1 and CDR2: SGHTA and FQGNSA. After removal of 0 bases from V and 4 bases from J, the junction contained 8 bases not matched to a gene. The CDR3 is made up of 17 amino acids. DNA for the CDR3: TGTGCCAGCAGCTTAGCTACTATAGCGGGAGGAGGAGAGACCCAGTACTTC. The encoded protein is CASSLATIAGGGETQYF.

V gene TRBV24-1 combines with J gene TRBJ2-3; D perhaps matches TRBD1 (6 bases). V shed 5 bases and J shed 4 bases, with 15 bases lying between them. Germline V lookup: CDR1 KGHDR, CDR2 SFDVKD. The CDR3 runs 15 residues. CDR3 loop: CATSGQGREADTQYF. In nucleotides, the CDR3 is TGTGCCACCAGTGGGCAGGGGAGAGAGGCAGATACGCAGTATTTT.

The chain joins TRBV11-2 to TRBJ1-5; 9 bases line up with TRBD1. The CDR3 has 15 amino acids. Germline CDR1 reads SGHAT; CDR2 reads FQNNGV. The trim removed 2 bases at V and 7 bases at J, leaving 6 bases unmatched. CDR3 nucleotide sequence: TGTGCCAGCAGCTTAACTACAGGGGGCCAACAGCCCCAGCATTTT. It is translated as CASSLTTGGQQPQHF.

The chain carries TRBV3-1 (or the pseudogene TRBV3-2) and TRBJ2-2; no clear D. The CDR3 totals 13 residues. The V gene lost 1 base and the J gene lost 6 bases, with 6 bases spanning the gap. CDR1 is LGHDT, CDR2 YNNKEL, per germline (reference sequence). The CDR3 protein is CASSQVSAGELFF. CDR3 nucleotide sequence: TGTGCCAGCAGCCAAGTGTCGGCCGGGGAGCTGTTTTTT.

V usage is TRBV29-1 and J usage is TRBJ2-1; the match to TRBD2 covers 10 bases. Trimming removed 2 bases from V and 8 bases from J; junction bases left unmatched: 9. The CDR3 consists of 15 residues. Germline assignment: CDR1 SQVTM and CDR2 ANQGSEA. The CDR3 DNA reads as TGCAGCGTTGAACAGGGACTAGCGTTCTCCGATGAGCAGTTCTTC. Translating gives CSVEQGLAFSDEQFF.

The chain uses TRBV10-3 and TRBJ2-5, with 7 bases identical to TRBD2. Germline CDR1 and CDR2: ENHRY and SYGVKD. CDR3 length: 14 amino acids. J gave up 4 bases and V 6 bases, and 8 bases lay outside the gene matches. CDR3 loop: CAIRGEGLGETQYF. In nucleotides, the CDR3 is TGTGCCATCAGGGGGGAGGGCCTGGGAGAGACCCAGTACTTC.

This chain connects TRBV12-3 or TRBV12-4 to TRBJ1-4; TRBD1 is a possible D gene (5 bases). The CDR3 loop spans 13 amino acids. V was shortened by 6 bases and J by 7 bases, with 12 bases between the two germline ends. CDR3 region: CASRALGAEKLFF. CDR3 coding DNA: TGTGCCAGCAGGGCGCTAGGGGCTGAAAAACTGTTTTTT.

V usage is TRBV6-5 and J usage is TRBJ1-1; 8 bases match TRBD1. CDR3 length: 14 residues. Per germline, CDR1 MNHEY and CDR2 SVGAGI. V shed 4 bases, J shed 4 bases, and the junction held 5 bases outside the gene matches. The CDR3 nucleotides are TGTGCCAGCAGTTCACAGGGGGGAGGCACTGAAGCTTTCTTT. It encodes CASSSQGGGTEAFF.

V and J are TRBV30 and TRBJ1-1; D is unresolved. Trimming took off 3 bases at V and 8 bases at J, with 13 bases between the two ends. The CDR3 runs to 12 residues. The germline V gene encodes CDR1 GTSNPN and CDR2 SVGIG (reference sequence). The CDR3 DNA sequence: TGTGCCTGGAGCCTTTATCCAAGCGAAGCTTTCTTT. It codes for CAWSLYPSEAFF.

The chain is built from TRBV2 and TRBJ2-1; 8 bases agree with TRBD2. Germline V gene lookup returns CDR1 SNHLY and CDR2 FYNNEI. V was pared by 7 bases and J by 0 bases, with 11 bases of the junction left unmatched. This CDR3 is built from 17 residues. Here the CDR3 DNA reads TGTGCCAGCATTGGACATAGCGGGACTAGCTCCTACAATGAGCAGTTCTTC. As protein: CASIGHSGTSSYNEQFF.

The gene calls are TRBV19 and TRBJ1-5; D might be TRBD1 (6 bases). Trimming cost V 4 bases and J 0 bases, with 13 bases left between them. CDR1 is LNHDA and CDR2 is SQIVND in the germline V gene (reference sequence). CDR3 length: 16 amino acids. The CDR3 DNA is TGTGCCAGTAGTACACAGGGAATTGATAGCAATCAGCCCCAGCATTTT. Its translation: CASSTQGIDSNQPQHF.

The J gene is TRBJ2-1, the V gene TRBV5-1, with 7 positions matching TRBD2. V shed 1 base, J shed 6 bases, and the junction held 7 bases outside the gene matches. The germline V gene encodes CDR1 SGHRS and CDR2 YFSETQ. The CDR3 is 15 residues long. In nucleotides, the CDR3 is TGCGCCAGCAGCTTGAGAAGGGAGGGGATCAATGAGCAGTTCTTC. This codes for CASSLRREGINEQFF.

V usage is TRBV6-5 and J usage is TRBJ1-2; no firm D call. Trimming removed 0 bases from V and 4 bases from J, with 15 bases in between. Germline V CDR1 and CDR2: MNHEY, SVGAGI. The CDR3 sequence is 16 residues long. CDR3 sequence: CASSYSFIGQPYGYTF. In DNA form, the CDR3 reads TGTGCCAGCAGTTACTCGTTTATTGGGCAGCCCTATGGCTACACCTTC.

Only a few counts were recorded for this clone. V and J are TRBV28 and TRBJ1-5; D is undetermined. Germline CDR1 and CDR2: MDHEN and SYDVKM. V lost 4 bases to trimming and J lost 7 bases, with 11 bases between them. This CDR3 is 13 amino acids long. For the CDR3, the DNA is TGTGCCAGCAGTTCCCGGTCGGGGCAGCCCCAGCATTTT. Encoded protein: CASSSRSGQPQHF. Full variable domain (rest looked up from reference TRBV28 and TRBJ1-5): DVKVTQSSRYLVKRTGEKVFLECVQDMDHENMFWYRQDPGLGLRLIYFSYDVKMKEKGDIPEGYSVSREKKERFSLILESASTNQTSMYLCASSSRSGQPQHFGDGTRLSIL.

This clone was seen a few times. The genes are TRBV9 and TRBJ1-1; D not resolved. This CDR3 contains 16 residues. V shed 4 bases and J shed 1 base, with 17 bases lying between them. Germline lookup yields CDR1 SGDLS and CDR2 YYNGEE. CDR3 coding DNA: TGTGCCAGCAGCCGAGGGATAGAAGTACCGAACACTGAAGCTTTCTTT. This encodes CASSRGIEVPNTEAFF.

The V call is TRBV4-2, the J call TRBJ1-3; D is ambiguous. Germline lookup yields CDR1 LGHNA and CDR2 YNFKEQ. Trimming removed 0 bases from V and 0 bases from J, with 6 bases in between. This CDR3 is built from 15 residues. Here the CDR3 reads CASSQDWSSGNTIYF. DNA of the CDR3: TGTGCCAGCAGCCAAGACTGGAGCTCTGGAAACACCATATATTTT.

V is TRBV2 and J is TRBJ2-7; weak D call: TRBD1 (6 bases). CDR3 length: 15 residues. Germline CDR1 SNHLY, CDR2 FYNNEI. The V end was cut by 4 bases, the J end by 4 bases, with 17 bases between. The CDR3 loop reads CASSAHREILYEQYF. CDR3 sequence (DNA): TGTGCCAGCAGTGCCCACAGGGAAATTCTTTACGAGCAGTACTTC.

The V call is TRBV7-2, the J call TRBJ1-4, with no clear D. Per the germline V gene, CDR1 is SGHTA and CDR2 is FQGNSA. V lost 2 bases and J lost 7, with 8 bases in between. The CDR3 consists of 13 residues. The CDR3 bases are TGTGCCAGCAGCTTAAGGAGGGCTGAAAAACTGTTTTTT. Its protein is CASSLRRAEKLFF.

J is TRBJ2-5 and V is TRBV5-4; 8 bases agree with TRBD1. There are 15 residues in the CDR3. Trimming took 4 bases from V and 2 from J; bases not matched to a gene: 7. CDR1 SGHNT and CDR2 YYREEE come from the germline V gene (reference sequence). CDR3 sequence reads: CASSIGTGLQETQYF. In DNA form, the CDR3 reads TGTGCCAGCAGCATCGGGACAGGCCTTCAAGAGACCCAGTACTTC.

The chain is built from TRBV4-1 and TRBJ2-7; 12 bases are shared with TRBD1. The V and J ends lost 2 bases and 6 bases, in that order; junction bases with no gene match: 5. Germline-derived CDR1 and CDR2 are MGHRA and YSYEKL. The CDR3 consists of 15 residues. CDR3 nucleotide sequence: TGCGCCAGCAGCCAATTCGGGACAGGGGGCGGCGAGCAGTACTTC. Translation: CASSQFGTGGGEQYF.

The chain couples TRBV4-1 to TRBJ2-1; 7 bases agree with TRBD1. The junction had 5 bases not matched to a gene; V was cut back by 3 bases and J by 0 bases. This CDR3 has 16 amino acids. Per the germline V gene, CDR1 is MGHRA and CDR2 is YSYEKL. This chain's CDR3 is CASSQPRDSSYNEQFF. The CDR3 nucleotides are TGCGCCAGCAGCCAGCCCCGGGACAGCTCCTACAATGAGCAGTTCTTC.